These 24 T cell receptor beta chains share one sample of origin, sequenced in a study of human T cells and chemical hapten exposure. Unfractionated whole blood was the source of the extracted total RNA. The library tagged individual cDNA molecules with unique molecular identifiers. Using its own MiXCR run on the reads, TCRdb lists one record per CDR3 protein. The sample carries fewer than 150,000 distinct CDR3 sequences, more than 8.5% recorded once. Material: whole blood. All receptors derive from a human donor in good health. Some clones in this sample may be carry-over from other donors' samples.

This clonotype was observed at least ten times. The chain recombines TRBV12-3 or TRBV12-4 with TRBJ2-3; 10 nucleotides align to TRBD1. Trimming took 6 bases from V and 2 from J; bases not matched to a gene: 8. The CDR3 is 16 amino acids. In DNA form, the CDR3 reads TGTGCCAGCAGCCTCGGACAGGGGGGCCCCACAGATACGCAGTATTTT. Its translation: CASSLGQGGPTDTQYF.

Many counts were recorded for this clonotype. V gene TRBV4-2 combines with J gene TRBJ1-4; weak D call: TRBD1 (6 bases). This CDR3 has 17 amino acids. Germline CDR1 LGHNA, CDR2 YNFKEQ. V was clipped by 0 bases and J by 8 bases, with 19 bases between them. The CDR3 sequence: CASSQDGRTAWEEKLFF. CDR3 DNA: TGTGCCAGCAGCCAAGATGGGAGGACAGCTTGGGAGGAAAAACTGTTTTTT.

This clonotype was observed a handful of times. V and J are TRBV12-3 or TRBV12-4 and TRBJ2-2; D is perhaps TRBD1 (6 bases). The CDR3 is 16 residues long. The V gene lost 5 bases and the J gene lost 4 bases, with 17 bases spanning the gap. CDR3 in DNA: TGTGCCAGCAGTCCCGGGGCAGGGGTGGTCACCGGGGAGCTGTTTTTT. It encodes CASSPGAGVVTGELFF.

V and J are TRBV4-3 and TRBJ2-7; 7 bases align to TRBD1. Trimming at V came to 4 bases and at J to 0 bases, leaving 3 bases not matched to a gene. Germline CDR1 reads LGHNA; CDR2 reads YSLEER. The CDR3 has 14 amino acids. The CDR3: CASSRDSYSYEQYF. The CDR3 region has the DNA TGCGCCAGCAGCCGGGACAGCTACTCCTACGAGCAGTACTTC.

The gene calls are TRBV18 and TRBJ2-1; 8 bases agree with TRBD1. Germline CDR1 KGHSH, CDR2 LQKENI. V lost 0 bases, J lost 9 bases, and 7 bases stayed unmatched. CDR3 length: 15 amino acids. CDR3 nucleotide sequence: TGTGCCAGCTCACCACCGGACAGGGCCGGCGGTGAGCAGTTCTTC. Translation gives CASSPPDRAGGEQFF.

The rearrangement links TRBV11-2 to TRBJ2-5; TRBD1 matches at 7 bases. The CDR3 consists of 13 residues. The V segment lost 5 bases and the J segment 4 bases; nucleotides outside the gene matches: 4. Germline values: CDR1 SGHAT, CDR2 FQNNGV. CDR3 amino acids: CASSQDRRETQYF. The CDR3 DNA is TGTGCCAGCAGCCAGGACAGGCGAGAGACCCAGTACTTC. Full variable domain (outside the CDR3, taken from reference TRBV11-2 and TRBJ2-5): EAGVAQSPRYKIIEKRQSVAFWCNPISGHATLYWYQQILGQGPKLLIQFQNNGVVDDSQLPKDRFSAERLKGVDSTLKIQPAKLEDSAVYLCASSQDRRETQYFGPGTRLLVL.

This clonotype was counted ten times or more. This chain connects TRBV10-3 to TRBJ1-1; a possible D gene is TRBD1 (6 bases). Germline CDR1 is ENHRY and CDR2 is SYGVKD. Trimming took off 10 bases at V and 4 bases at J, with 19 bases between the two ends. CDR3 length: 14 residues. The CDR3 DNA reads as TGTGCCACCGAATTGGGGGGCGCAGGCACTGAAGCTTTCTTT. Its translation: CATELGGAGTEAFF.

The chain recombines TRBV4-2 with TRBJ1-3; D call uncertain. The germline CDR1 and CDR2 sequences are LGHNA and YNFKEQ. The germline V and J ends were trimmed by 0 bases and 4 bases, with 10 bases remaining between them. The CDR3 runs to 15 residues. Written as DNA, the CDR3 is TGTGCCAGCAGCCAAGAAGGGAGGGAAGGAAACACCATATATTTT. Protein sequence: CASSQEGREGNTIYF.

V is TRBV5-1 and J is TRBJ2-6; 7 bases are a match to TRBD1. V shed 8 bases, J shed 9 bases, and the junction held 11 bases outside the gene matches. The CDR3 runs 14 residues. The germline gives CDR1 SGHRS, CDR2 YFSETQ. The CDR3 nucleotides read TGCGCCAGTAACACCGGGACAGCGGACAACGTCCTGACTTTC. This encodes CASNTGTADNVLTF.

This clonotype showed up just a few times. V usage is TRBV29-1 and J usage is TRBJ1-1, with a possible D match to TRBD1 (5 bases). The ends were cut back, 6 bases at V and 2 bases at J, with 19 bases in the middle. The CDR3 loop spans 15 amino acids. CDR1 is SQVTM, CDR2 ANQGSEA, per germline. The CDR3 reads CSVEKAGTHNTEAFF. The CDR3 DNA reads TGCAGCGTAGAAAAGGCCGGGACCCACAACACTGAAGCTTTCTTT. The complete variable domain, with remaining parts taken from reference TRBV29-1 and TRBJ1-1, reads SAVISQKPSRDICQRGTSLTIQCQVDSQVTMMFWYRQQPGQSLTLIATANQGSEATYESGFVIDKFPISRPNLTFSTLTVSNMSPEDSSIYLCSVEKAGTHNTEAFFGQGTRLTVV.

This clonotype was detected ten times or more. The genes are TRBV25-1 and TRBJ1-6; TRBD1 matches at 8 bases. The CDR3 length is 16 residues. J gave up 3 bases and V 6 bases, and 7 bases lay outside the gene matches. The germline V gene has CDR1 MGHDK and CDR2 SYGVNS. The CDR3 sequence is CASRGDRTNYNSPLHF. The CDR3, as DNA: TGTGCCAGCAGGGGGGACAGGACGAACTATAATTCACCCCTCCACTTT.

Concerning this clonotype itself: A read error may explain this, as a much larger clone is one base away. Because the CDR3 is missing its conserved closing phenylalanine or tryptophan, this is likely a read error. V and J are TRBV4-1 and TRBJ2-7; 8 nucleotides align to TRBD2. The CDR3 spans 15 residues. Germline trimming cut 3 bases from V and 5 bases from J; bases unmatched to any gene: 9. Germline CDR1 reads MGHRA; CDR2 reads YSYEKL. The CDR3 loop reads CASSHYSGNGDEQYL. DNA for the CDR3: TGCGCCAGCAGCCACTATAGCGGGAATGGAGACGAGCAGTACCTC.

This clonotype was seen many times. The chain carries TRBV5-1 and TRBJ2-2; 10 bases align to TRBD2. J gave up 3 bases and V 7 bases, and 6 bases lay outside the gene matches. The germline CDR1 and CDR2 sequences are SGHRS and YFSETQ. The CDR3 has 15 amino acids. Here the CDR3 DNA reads TGCGCCAGCCGTCTAGCGGGAGAGTACACCGGGGAGCTGTTTTTT. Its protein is CASRLAGEYTGELFF.

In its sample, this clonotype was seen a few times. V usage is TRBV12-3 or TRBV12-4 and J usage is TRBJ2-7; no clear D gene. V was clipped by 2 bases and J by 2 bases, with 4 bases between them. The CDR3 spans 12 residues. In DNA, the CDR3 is TGTGCCAGCAGTTTAAAGGCCTACGAGCAGTACTTC. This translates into CASSLKAYEQYF.

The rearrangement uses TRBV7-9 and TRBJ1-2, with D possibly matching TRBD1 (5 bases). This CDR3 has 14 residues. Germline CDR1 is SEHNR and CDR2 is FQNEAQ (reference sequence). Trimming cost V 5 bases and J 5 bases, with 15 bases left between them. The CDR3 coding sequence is TGTGCCAGCAGCGCGCGGGACTCCCCATATGGCTACACCTTC. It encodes CASSARDSPYGYTF. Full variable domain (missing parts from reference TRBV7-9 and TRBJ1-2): DTGVSQNPRHKITKRGQNVTFRCDPISEHNRLYWYRQTLGQGPEFLTYFQNEAQLEKSRLLSDRFSAERPKGSFSTLEIQRTEQGDSAMYLCASSARDSPYGYTFGSGTRLTVV.

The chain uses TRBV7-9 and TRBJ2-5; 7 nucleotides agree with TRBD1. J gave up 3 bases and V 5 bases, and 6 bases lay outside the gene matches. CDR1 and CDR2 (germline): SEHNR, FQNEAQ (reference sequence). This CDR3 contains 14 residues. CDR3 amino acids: CASSPKTGKETQYF. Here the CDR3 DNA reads TGTGCCAGCAGCCCCAAGACAGGGAAAGAGACCCAGTACTTC.

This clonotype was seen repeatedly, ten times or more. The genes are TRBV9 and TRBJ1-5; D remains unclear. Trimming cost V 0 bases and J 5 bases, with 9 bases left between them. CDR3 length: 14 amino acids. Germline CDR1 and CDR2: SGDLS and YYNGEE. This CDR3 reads CASSVGGPDQPQHF. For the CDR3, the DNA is TGTGCCAGCAGCGTAGGCGGGCCCGATCAGCCCCAGCATTTT. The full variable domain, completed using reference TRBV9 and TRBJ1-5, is DSGVTQTPKHLITATGQRVTLRCSPRSGDLSVYWYQQSLDQGLQFLIQYYNGEERAKGNILERFSAQQFPDLHSELNLSSLELGDSALYFCASSVGGPDQPQHFGDGTRLSIL.

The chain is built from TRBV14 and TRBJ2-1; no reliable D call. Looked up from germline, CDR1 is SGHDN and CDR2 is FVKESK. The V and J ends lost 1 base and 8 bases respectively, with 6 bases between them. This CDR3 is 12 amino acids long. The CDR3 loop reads CASSQATDEQFF. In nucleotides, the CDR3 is TGTGCCAGCAGCCAAGCTACAGATGAGCAGTTCTTC.

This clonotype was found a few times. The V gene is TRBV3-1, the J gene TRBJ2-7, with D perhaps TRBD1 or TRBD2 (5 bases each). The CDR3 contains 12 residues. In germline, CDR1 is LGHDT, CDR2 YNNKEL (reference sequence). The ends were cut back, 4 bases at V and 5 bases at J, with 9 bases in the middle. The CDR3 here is CASSLQGHEQYF. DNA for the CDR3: TGTGCCAGCAGCCTCCAGGGACACGAGCAGTACTTC.

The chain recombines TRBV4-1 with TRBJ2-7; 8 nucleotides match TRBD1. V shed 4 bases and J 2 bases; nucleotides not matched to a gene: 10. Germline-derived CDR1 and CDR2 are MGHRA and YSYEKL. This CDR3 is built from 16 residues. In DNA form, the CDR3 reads TGCGCCAGCAGCCCGTTTCAGGGGGCAAATCCCTACGAGCAGTACTTC. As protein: CASSPFQGANPYEQYF.

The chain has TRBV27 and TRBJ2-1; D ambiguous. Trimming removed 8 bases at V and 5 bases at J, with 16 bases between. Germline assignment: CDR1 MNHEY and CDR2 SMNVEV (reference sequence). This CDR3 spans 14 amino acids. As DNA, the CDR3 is TGTGCCAGCTCGTGGGGTGTCCCTAACAATGAGCAGTTCTTC. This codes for CASSWGVPNNEQFF.

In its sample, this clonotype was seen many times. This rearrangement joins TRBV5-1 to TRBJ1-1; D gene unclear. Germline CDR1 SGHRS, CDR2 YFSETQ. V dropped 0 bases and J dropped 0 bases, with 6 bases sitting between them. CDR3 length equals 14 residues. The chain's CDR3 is CASSLGPVNTEAFF. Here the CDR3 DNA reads TGCGCCAGCAGCTTGGGACCGGTGAACACTGAAGCTTTCTTT.

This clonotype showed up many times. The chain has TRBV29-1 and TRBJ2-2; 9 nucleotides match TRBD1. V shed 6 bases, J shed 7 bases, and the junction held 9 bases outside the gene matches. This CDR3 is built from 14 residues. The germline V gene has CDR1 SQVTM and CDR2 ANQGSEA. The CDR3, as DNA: TGCAGCGTGTCCACGGGACAGGGAGGCGGGGAGCTGTTTTTT. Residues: CSVSTGQGGGELFF.

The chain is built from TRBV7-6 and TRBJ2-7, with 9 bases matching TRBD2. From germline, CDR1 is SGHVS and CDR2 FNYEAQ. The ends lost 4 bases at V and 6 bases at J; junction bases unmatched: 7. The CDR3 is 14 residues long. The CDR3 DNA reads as TGTGCCAGCAGCTCTAGCGGGAAAGGATCCGAGCAGTACTTC. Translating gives CASSSSGKGSEQYF.